This TCR beta chain comes out of a study of cytomegalovirus exposure and HLA in healthy donors. For the study at large: The roughly 700 first-cohort repertoires shared a platform with the 130 or so validation repertoires, as reported in a later analysis.

Relative to its sample, this clone is medium-sized (0.01 to 0.1%). What it binds is unknown. From germline, CDR1 is MGHRA and CDR2 YSYEKL. This CDR3 is built from 19 residues. V shed 0 bases, J shed 5 bases, and the junction held 16 bases outside the gene matches. Study-wide findings and caveats: Within the approximately 120 validation repertoires, first-cohort TCR clusters tended to co-occur, according to a later analysis. The authors enumerated roughly 180 TCR beta chains as linked to cytomegalovirus. Diagnosis of cytomegalovirus status made by the classifier reportedly showed high specificity and sensitivity.

Generated by immunoSEQ multiplex PCR, the TCRdb table keeps only in-frame clones and is missing some. The sample has approximately 53,000 clones, roughly 92% seen once; the top ten hold more than 1.4%. V and J are TRBV4-1 and TRBJ2-1; 7 bases agree with TRBD2. Sample: PBMCs. The TCR originated in a man aged 18-30 years in good health and CMV-seronegative. Written as DNA, the CDR3 is TGCGCCAGCAGCCAAGAAGAGCGGGGCGGGAGAGGTCGCCACAATGAGCAGTTCTTC. It yields the protein CASSQEERGGRGRHNEQFF.